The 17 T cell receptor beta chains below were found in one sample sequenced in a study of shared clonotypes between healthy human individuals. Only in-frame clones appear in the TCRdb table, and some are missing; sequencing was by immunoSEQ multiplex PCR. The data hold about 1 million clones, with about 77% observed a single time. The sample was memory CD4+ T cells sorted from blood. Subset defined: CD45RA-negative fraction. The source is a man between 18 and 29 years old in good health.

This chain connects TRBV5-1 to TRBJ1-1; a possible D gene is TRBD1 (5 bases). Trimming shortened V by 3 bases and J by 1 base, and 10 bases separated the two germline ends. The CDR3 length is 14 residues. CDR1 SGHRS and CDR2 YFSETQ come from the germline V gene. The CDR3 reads CASSYGRANTEAFF. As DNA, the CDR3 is TGCGCCAGCAGCTACGGCAGGGCGAACACTGAAGCTTTCTTT.

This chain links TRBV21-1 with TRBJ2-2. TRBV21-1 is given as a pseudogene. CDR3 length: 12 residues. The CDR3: CASIKLPVELFF. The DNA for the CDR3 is TGTGCCAGCATCAAGCTTCCCGTGGAGCTGTTTTTT.

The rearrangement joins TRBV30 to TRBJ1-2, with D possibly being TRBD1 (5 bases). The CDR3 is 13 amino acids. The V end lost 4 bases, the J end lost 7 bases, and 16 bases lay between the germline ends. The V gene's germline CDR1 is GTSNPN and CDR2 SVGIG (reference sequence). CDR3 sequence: CAWNPGRDLGYTF. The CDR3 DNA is TGTGCCTGGAACCCTGGGAGGGACCTTGGCTACACCTTC.

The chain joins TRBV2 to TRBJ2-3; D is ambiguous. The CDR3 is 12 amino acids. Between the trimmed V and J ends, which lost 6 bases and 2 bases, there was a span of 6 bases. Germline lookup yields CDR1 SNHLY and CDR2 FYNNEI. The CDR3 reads CASSILTDTQYF. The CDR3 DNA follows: TGTGCCAGCAGCATCCTCACAGATACGCAGTATTTT.

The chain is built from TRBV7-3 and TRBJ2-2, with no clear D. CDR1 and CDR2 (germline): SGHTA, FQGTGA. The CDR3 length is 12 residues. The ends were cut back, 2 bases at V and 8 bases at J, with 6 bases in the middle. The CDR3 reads CASSLPLGELFF. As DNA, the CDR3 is TGTGCCAGCAGCTTACCCCTTGGGGAGCTGTTTTTT.

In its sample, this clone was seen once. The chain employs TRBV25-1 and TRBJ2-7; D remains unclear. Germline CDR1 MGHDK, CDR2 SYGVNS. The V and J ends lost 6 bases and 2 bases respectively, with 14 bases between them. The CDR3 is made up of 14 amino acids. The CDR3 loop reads CASRSRVGTYEQYF. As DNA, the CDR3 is TGTGCCAGCAGATCTAGAGTGGGTACCTACGAGCAGTACTTC.

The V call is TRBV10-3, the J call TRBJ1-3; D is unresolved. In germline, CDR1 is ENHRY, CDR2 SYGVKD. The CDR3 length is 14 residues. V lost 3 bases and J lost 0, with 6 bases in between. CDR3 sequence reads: CAISDRRSGNTIYF. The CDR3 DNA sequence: TGTGCCATCAGTGACAGGCGCTCTGGAAACACCATATATTTT.

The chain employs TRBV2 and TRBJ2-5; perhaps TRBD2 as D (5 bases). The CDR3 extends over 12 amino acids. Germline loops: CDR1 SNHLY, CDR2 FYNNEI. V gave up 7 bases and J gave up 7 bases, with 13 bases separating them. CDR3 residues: CASNRGLSTQYF. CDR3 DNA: TGTGCCAGCAATAGAGGACTTTCGACCCAGTACTTC.

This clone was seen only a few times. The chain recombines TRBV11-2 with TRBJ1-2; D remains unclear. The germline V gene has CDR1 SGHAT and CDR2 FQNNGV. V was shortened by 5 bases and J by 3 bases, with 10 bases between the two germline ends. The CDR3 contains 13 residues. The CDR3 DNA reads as TGTGCCAGCAGCCCTCGACGCCACTATGGCTACACCTTC. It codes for CASSPRRHYGYTF.

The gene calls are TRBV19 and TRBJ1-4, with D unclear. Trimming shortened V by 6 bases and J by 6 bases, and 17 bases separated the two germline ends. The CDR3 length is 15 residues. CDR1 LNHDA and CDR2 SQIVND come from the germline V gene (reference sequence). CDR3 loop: CASSVKTNVHEKLFF. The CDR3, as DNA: TGTGCCAGTAGCGTCAAGACTAATGTTCATGAAAAACTGTTTTTT.

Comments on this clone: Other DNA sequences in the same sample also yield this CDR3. The CDR3 is CASSLGPGGTDTQYF. As DNA, the CDR3 is TGTGCCAGCAGCTTAGGACCCGGGGGCACAGATACGCAGTATTTT. This chain links TRBV7-2 with TRBJ2-3; TRBD2 is a possible D gene (5 bases). This CDR3 region has 15 residues. Germline CDR1 and CDR2: SGHTA and FQGNSA. V gave up 1 base and J gave up 1 base, with 9 bases separating them.

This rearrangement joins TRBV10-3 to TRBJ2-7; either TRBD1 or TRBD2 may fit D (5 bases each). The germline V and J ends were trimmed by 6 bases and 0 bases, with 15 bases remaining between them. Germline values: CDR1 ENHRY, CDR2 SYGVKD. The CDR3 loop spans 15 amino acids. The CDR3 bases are TGTGCCATCAGCCGGGGACCCCCAAGCTCCTACGAGCAGTACTTC. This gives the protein CAISRGPPSSYEQYF.

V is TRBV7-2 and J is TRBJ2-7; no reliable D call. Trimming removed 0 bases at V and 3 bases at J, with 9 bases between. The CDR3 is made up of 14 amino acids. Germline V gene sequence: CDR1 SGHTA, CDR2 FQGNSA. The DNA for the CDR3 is TGTGCCAGCAGCTTAGCATACAGTATCTACGAGCAGTACTTC. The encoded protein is CASSLAYSIYEQYF.

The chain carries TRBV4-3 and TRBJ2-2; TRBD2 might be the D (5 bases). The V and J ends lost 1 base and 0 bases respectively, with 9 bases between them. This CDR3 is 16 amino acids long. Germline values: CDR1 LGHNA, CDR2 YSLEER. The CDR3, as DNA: TGCGCCAGCAGCCAAGGGGGTAGCGCGAACACCGGGGAGCTGTTTTTT. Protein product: CASSQGGSANTGELFF.

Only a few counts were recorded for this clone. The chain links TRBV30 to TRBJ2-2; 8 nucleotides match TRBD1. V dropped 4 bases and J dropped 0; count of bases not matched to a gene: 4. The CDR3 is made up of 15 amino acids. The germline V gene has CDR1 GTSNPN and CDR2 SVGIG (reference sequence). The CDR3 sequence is CAWKNRGTNTGELFF. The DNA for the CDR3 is TGTGCCTGGAAAAACAGGGGGACGAACACCGGGGAGCTGTTTTTT.

The CDR3 spells CASSPPQTGRHSNQPQHF. The CDR3 DNA reads as TGTGCCAGCTCACCGCCTCAGACAGGGAGGCATAGCAATCAGCCCCAGCATTTT. The V and J genes are TRBV18 and TRBJ1-5; 7 positions match TRBD1. Unmatched junction bases numbered 11, after V lost 3 bases and J lost 0 bases. Germline CDR1 and CDR2: KGHSH and LQKENI. The length of the CDR3 is 18 residues.

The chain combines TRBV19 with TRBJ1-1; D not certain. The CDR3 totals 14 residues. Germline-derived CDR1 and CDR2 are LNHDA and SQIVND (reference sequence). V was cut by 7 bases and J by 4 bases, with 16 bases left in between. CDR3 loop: CASNGGARSTEAFF. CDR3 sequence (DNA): TGTGCCAGTAACGGAGGAGCGAGGAGCACTGAAGCTTTCTTT.